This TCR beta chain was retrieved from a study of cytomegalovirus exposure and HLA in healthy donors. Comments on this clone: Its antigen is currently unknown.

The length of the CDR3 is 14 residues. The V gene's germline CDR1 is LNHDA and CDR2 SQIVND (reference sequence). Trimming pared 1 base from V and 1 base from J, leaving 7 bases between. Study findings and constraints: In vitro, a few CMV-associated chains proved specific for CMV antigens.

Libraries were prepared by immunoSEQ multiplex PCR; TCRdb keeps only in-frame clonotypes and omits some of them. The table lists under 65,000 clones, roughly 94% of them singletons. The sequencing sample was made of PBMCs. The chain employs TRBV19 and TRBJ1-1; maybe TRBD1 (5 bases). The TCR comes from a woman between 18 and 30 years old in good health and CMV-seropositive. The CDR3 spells CASSIGQPNTEAFF. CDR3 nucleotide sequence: TGTGCCAGTAGTATAGGACAGCCGAACACTGAAGCTTTCTTT.